The present entry profiles one T cell receptor beta chain with its context. This sample is drawn from a study of cytomegalovirus exposure and HLA in healthy donors. Produced via immunoSEQ multiplex PCR; TCRdb's table is partial and in-frame only. The table has over 150,000 clones, 91% seen once. This CDR3 is built from 20 residues. Per the germline V gene, CDR1 is MNHEY and CDR2 is SMNVEV (reference sequence). Trimming took 4 bases from V and 0 from J; bases not matched to a gene: 16. The source is a woman aged 18-29 years in good health and CMV-seropositive. The V call is TRBV27, the J call TRBJ1-3; TRBD1 aligns across 9 bases. Sequencing was performed on PBMCs. In DNA form, the CDR3 reads TGTGCCAGCAGTTCTAGAACCGGGACAGGGCGCCTTAGCTCTGGAAACACCATATATTTT. It is translated as CASSSRTGTGRLSSGNTIYF.